This is a list of T cell receptor beta chains from one sample in a study of blood T cells in healthy people across ages. TCRdb reprocessed the 5' RACE reads via MiXCR and lists one record per CDR3 protein. The sample has hundreds of thousands of distinct CDR3 sequences; around 24% are singletons. These data are also associated with another study on T cells of mothers and their children.

What was sequenced was blood. The receptors derive from a boy younger than 18 in good health. Each CDR3 is given with its conserved first and last residue. A D gene is named only where the DNA matches it firmly. For some rows the clone size is stated as once, few or many, or as a class when expanded; others skip it.

.,TRBJ2-7,.,TRBV29-1,TGCAGCGTTGAAGGGGCAGAAGATAGGCCCTACGAGCAGTACTTC,CSVEGAEDRPYEQYF
TRBD2,TRBJ2-5,few,TRBV6-5,TGTGCCAGCAGTTCCAATACCGGGACTAGCGGAAGGGTGGCGACCCAGTACTTC,CASSSNTGTSGRVATQYF
.,TRBJ2-7,once,TRBV29-1,TGCAGCGGGGCGACGTCTTGGGAGCAGTACTTC,CSGATSWEQYF
TRBD2,TRBJ2-3,.,TRBV6-2/TRBV6-3,TGTGCCAGCACCCGGGTCGTGGCTAGCGGGGCGATCACAGATACGCAGTATTTT,CASTRVVASGAITDTQYF
TRBD1,TRBJ2-5,few,TRBV20-1,TGCAGTGCTAGCGGGACAGCCGGCTGGGAGACCCAGTACTTC,CSASGTAGWETQYF
.,TRBJ2-5,few,TRBV30,TGTGCCTGGAGTGTACCCGGGGGCGAGGGGCAGTACTTC,CAWSVPGGEGQYF
.,TRBJ1-3,.,TRBV30,TGTGCCTGGCGCCGGGGAGGGAGTATTGGAAACACCATATATTTT,CAWRRGGSIGNTIYF
.,TRBJ2-4,.,TRBV7-2,TGTGCCAGCAGCTTTCTGGGGTCAAACATTCAGTACTTC,CASSFLGSNIQYF
TRBD1,TRBJ1-2,.,TRBV7-2,TGTGCCAGCAGCGAGGGGACAGCTTTCTATGGCTACACCTTC,CASSEGTAFYGYTF
TRBD1,TRBJ1-2,few,TRBV5-5,TGTGCCAGCAGCTTGGGCCCTCCAGGGGGCCAGGCTGGCTACACCTTC,CASSLGPPGGQAGYTF
.,TRBJ1-1,.,TRBV29-1,TGCAGCGTTGGGGCGACAGCAATGAACACTGAAGCTTTCTTT,CSVGATAMNTEAFF
.,TRBJ2-5,many,TRBV5-1,TGCGCCAGCAGCCAGGGGGGGGAAGAGACCCAGTACTTC,CASSQGGEETQYF
.,TRBJ2-5,.,TRBV3-1,TGTGCCAGCAGCCCTGGGACGGGCCAGGGGACCCAGTACTTC,CASSPGTGQGTQYF
TRBD2,TRBJ2-3,.,TRBV12-3/TRBV12-4,TGTGCCAGCAGTTTGGGGGAGGGTATGCCAGATACGCAGTATTTT,CASSLGEGMPDTQYF
.,TRBJ2-3,.,TRBV4-1,TGCGCCAGCAGCCATTCGGGGCCCGGTACGCAGTATTTT,CASSHSGPGTQYF
.,TRBJ2-7,few,TRBV27,TGTGCCAGCAGTTTAAACGAGTTCTCTGGGCAGTACTTC,CASSLNEFSGQYF
.,TRBJ2-1,.,TRBV20-1,TGCAGTGCTAGAGATTTGGACTCCCGTGGCCGTACGTACAATGAGCAGTTCTTC,CSARDLDSRGRTYNEQFF
.,TRBJ1-2,.,TRBV9,TGTGCCAGCAGCGTAGCCCGGGACCCGGTAGCCTATGGCTACACCTTC,CASSVARDPVAYGYTF
.,TRBJ2-2,.,TRBV21-1,TGTGCCAGCAGACCGAGGGGGGGGGCGAGAACCGGGGAGCTGTTTTTT,CASRPRGGARTGELFF
TRBD2,TRBJ2-7,.,TRBV6-5,TGTGCCAGCAAAGCGGGGGCCAGGAGCTCCTACGAGCAGTACTTC,CASKAGARSSYEQYF
TRBD2,TRBJ2-1,.,TRBV12-3/TRBV12-4,TGTGCCAGCAGTCCCGGACTAGCGGGGGGGCCTGGCAATGAGCAGTTCTTC,CASSPGLAGGPGNEQFF
TRBD1,TRBJ1-2,once,TRBV20-1,TGCAGTGCTACGACCGGGACAGGGGGCCTCTACACCTTC,CSATTGTGGLYTF
.,TRBJ2-5,.,TRBV20-1,TGCAGTGCCAGAGGAGGACTGGATGCCAAGATGGGAGAGACCCAGTACTTC,CSARGGLDAKMGETQYF
.,TRBJ2-3,.,TRBV12-3/TRBV12-4,TGTGCCAGCAGTTTAATCCGTCGAGGGGGTACGCAGTATTTT,CASSLIRRGGTQYF
.,TRBJ1-2,few,TRBV15,TGTGCCACCAGCAACCGGGGCTTCGGGGGCTATGGCTACACCTTC,CATSNRGFGGYGYTF
.,TRBJ2-1,few,TRBV19,TGTGCCAGTAGTAGATCGGGGACGGTCTACAATGAGCAGTTCTTC,CASSRSGTVYNEQFF
.,TRBJ2-3,few,TRBV21-1,TGTGCCAGCAGCAGCGAGCGGGGGGGAGAAGCAGATACGCAGTATTTT,CASSSERGGEADTQYF
TRBD1,TRBJ2-5,few,TRBV29-1,TGCAGCGTTGGAAACTGGGACAGGGGGGTGAAAGAGACCCAGTACTTC,CSVGNWDRGVKETQYF
.,TRBJ2-1,.,TRBV18,TGTGCCAGCTCACCGACTGGTACTGAGCAGTTCTTC,CASSPTGTEQFF
TRBD1,TRBJ2-1,.,TRBV6-5,TGTGCCAGCAGTTTCCGGGACAGGGGTGTTGATGAGCAGTTCTTC,CASSFRDRGVDEQFF
.,TRBJ1-4,few,TRBV5-1,TGCGCCAGCAGCAGCCGAACTAATGAAAAACTGTTTTTT,CASSSRTNEKLFF
.,TRBJ1-6,many,TRBV4-1,TGCGCCAGCAGCCAAGATATGGGCCAGTTTAATTCACCCCTCCACTTT,CASSQDMGQFNSPLHF
.,TRBJ1-4,.,TRBV27,TGTGCCAGCAGACGGGACTTCCTTAATGAAAAACTGTTTTTT,CASRRDFLNEKLFF
.,TRBJ1-6,few,TRBV29-1,TGCAGCGTTGAGGCAGACCTTAATTCACCCCTCCACTTT,CSVEADLNSPLHF
TRBD1,TRBJ1-4,.,TRBV5-6,TGTGCCAGCAGCTTGGTAGGGCAGGGGGCGCGAGAAAAACTGTTTTTT,CASSLVGQGAREKLFF
TRBD1,TRBJ2-1,.,TRBV12-3/TRBV12-4,TGTGCCAGTCTTCCCCGGACAGGTCAATACAATGAGCAGTTCTTC,CASLPRTGQYNEQFF
.,TRBJ2-5,few,TRBV15,TGTGCCACCAGCAGAGATGGCAGGGAGACCCAGTACTTC,CATSRDGRETQYF
TRBD2,TRBJ2-7,many,TRBV11-2,TGTGCCAGCAGCCCCCGGGGAGGGTCCTACGAGCAGTACTTC,CASSPRGGSYEQYF
.,TRBJ2-7,.,TRBV20-1,TGCAGTGCTATTTCCTCACAGGGCACCTACGAGCAGTACTTC,CSAISSQGTYEQYF
.,TRBJ1-5,.,TRBV10-2,TGCGCCAGCGCGGGGGCCCCAGATACGCAGCATTTT,CASAGAPDTQHF
.,TRBJ1-2,few,TRBV29-1,TGCAGCGTTCTGACAGGCGCCCTTAGTGGCTACACCTTC,CSVLTGALSGYTF
.,TRBJ1-2,few,TRBV5-1,TGCGCCAGCAGCTTCCGACAGTCCTATGGCTACACCTTC,CASSFRQSYGYTF
.,TRBJ2-1,few,TRBV12-3/TRBV12-4,TGTGCCAGCACTGGAATGCAGGGGACCTACAATGAGCAGTTCTTC,CASTGMQGTYNEQFF
TRBD2,TRBJ2-7,few,TRBV5-1,TGCGCCAGCAGCTTCTTAGCGGGGGCGGACAGCTACGAGCAGTACTTC,CASSFLAGADSYEQYF
TRBD1,TRBJ2-5,.,TRBV4-2,TGTGCCAGCAGCCCCAAATGGGACAGGGGAGAGACCCAGTACTTC,CASSPKWDRGETQYF
TRBD1,TRBJ2-1,few,TRBV6-5,TGTGCCAGCAGTTACTCTCCGGGACAGGGGGCGGGTGAGCAGTTCTTC,CASSYSPGQGAGEQFF
TRBD2,TRBJ2-3,.,TRBV27,TGTGCCAGCAGTTTACTCGCGGGGGAGGGCACAGATACGCAGTATTTT,CASSLLAGEGTDTQYF
.,TRBJ1-1,few,TRBV7-2,TGTGCCAGCAGCTTAGGGATGGACAGCACGAACACTGAAGCTTTCTTT,CASSLGMDSTNTEAFF
TRBD2,TRBJ2-5,.,TRBV7-9,TGTGCCAGCAGCCCAGGACTAGCGGCGTTCCAAGAGACCCAGTACTTC,CASSPGLAAFQETQYF
.,TRBJ1-1,many,TRBV2,TGTGCCAGCGGACGGGAGAACACTGAAGCTTTCTTT,CASGRENTEAFF
.,TRBJ2-5,few,TRBV7-9,TGTGCCAGCAGCTTAGCCGGTTCGGGGCTAGAGACCCGGTACTTC,CASSLAGSGLETRYF
.,TRBJ1-1,.,TRBV20-1,TGCAGTGCTAGAGGGGGCAGGGCAAACACTGAAGCTTTCTTT,CSARGGRANTEAFF
TRBD1,TRBJ2-4,few,TRBV29-1,TGCAGCGTTGAAGGGACAGGAAACATTCAGTACTTC,CSVEGTGNIQYF
.,TRBJ2-7,.,TRBV7-2,TGTGCCAGCAGCTTAACCCTGTACGAGCAGTACTTC,CASSLTLYEQYF
TRBD1,TRBJ2-3,.,TRBV4-1,TGCGCCAGCAGCCAAGGTTGGGACAGCCACACAGATACGCAGTATTTT,CASSQGWDSHTDTQYF